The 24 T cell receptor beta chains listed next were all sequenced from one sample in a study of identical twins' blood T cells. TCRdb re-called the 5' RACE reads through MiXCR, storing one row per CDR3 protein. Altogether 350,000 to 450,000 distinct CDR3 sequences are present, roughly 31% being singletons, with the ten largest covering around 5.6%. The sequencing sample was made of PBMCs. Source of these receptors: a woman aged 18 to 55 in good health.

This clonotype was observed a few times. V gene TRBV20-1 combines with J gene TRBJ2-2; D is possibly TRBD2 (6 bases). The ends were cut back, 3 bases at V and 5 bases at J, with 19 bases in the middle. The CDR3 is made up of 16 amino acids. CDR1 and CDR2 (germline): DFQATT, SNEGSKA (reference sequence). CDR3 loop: CSARPPGRESTGELFF. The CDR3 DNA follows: TGCAGTGCTAGGCCCCCCGGGCGGGAAAGTACCGGGGAGCTGTTTTTT.

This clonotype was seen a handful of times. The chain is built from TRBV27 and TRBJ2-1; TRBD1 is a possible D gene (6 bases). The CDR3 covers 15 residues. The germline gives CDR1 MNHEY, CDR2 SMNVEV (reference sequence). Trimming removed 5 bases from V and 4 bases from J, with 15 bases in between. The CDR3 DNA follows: TGTGCCAGCAGTCGAACCCCGGGACAATACAATGAGCAGTTCTTC. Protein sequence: CASSRTPGQYNEQFF.

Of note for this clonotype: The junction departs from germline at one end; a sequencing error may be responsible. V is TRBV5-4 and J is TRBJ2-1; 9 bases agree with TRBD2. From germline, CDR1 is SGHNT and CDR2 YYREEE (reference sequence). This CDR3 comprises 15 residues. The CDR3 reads CACSLMTSGSNEQFF. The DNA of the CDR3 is TGTGCCTGCAGCTTGATGACTAGCGGATCGAATGAGCAGTTCTTC.

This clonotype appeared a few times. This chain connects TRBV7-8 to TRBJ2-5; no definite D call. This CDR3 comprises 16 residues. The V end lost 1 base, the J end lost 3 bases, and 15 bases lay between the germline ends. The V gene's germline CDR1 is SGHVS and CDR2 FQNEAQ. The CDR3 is CASSLGSMTYEETQYF. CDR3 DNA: TGTGCCAGCAGCTTAGGCAGTATGACCTATGAAGAGACCCAGTACTTC.

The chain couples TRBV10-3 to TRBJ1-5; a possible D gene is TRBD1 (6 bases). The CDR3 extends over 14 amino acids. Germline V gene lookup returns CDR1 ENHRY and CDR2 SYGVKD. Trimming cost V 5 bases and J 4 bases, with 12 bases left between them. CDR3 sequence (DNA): TGTGCCATCAGTACAGGGACGATAAATCAGCCCCAGCATTTT. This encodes CAISTGTINQPQHF.

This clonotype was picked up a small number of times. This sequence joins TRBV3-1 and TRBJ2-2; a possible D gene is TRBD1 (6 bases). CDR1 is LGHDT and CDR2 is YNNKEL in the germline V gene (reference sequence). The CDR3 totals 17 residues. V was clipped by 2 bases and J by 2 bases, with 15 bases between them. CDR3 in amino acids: CASSQQGSGTNTGELFF. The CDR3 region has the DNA TGTGCCAGCAGCCAACAGGGGTCCGGGACCAACACCGGGGAGCTGTTTTTT. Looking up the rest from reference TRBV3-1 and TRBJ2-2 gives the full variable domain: DTAVSQTPKYLVTQMGNDKSIKCEQNLGHDTMYWYKQDSKKFLKIMFSYNNKELIINETVPNRFSPKSPDKAHLNLHINSLELGDSAVYFCASSQQGSGTNTGELFFGEGSRLTVL.

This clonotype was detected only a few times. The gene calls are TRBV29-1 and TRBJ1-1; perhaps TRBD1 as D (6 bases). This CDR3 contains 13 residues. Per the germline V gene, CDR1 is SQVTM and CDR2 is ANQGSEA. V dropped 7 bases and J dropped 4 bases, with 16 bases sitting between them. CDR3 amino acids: CSARRGSGTEAFF. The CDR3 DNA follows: TGCAGCGCAAGGAGGGGGTCTGGCACTGAAGCTTTCTTT.

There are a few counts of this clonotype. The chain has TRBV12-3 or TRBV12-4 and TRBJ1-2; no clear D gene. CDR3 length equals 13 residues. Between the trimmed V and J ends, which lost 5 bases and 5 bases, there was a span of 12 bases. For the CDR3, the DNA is TGTGCCAGCAGTCTACAGATGTGGTATGGCTACACCTTC. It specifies CASSLQMWYGYTF.

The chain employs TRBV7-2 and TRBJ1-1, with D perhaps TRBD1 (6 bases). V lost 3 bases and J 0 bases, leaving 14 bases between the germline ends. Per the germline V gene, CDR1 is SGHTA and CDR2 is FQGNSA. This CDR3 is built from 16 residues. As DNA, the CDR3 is TGTGCCAGCAGCTTCGGAGGGGGGCGGTTGAACACTGAAGCTTTCTTT. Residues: CASSFGGGRLNTEAFF.

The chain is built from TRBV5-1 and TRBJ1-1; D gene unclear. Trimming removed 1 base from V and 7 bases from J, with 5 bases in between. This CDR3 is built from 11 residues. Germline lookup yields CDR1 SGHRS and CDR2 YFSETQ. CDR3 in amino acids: CASSLKGEAFF. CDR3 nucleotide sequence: TGCGCCAGCAGCTTGAAAGGTGAAGCTTTCTTT.

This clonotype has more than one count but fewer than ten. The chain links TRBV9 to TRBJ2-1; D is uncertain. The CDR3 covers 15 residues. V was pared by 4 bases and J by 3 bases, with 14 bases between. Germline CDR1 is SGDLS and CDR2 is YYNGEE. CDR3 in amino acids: CASSPLIALYNEQFF. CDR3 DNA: TGTGCCAGCAGCCCGCTTATAGCCCTCTACAATGAGCAGTTCTTC. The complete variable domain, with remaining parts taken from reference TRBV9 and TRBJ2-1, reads DSGVTQTPKHLITATGQRVTLRCSPRSGDLSVYWYQQSLDQGLQFLIQYYNGEERAKGNILERFSAQQFPDLHSELNLSSLELGDSALYFCASSPLIALYNEQFFGPGTRLTVL.

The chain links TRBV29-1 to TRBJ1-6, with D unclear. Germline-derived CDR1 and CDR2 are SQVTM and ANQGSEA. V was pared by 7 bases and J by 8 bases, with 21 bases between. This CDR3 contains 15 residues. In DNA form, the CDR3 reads TGCAGCGCCAAGACTGCCCAAGAAATGGATTCACCCCTCCACTTT. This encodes CSAKTAQEMDSPLHF.

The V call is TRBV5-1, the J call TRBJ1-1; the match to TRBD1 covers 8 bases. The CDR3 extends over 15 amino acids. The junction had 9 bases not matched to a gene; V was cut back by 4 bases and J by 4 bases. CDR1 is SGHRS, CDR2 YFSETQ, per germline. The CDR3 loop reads CASSGGQDLTTEAFF. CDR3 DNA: TGCGCCAGCAGCGGGGGACAGGACCTGACCACTGAAGCTTTCTTT.

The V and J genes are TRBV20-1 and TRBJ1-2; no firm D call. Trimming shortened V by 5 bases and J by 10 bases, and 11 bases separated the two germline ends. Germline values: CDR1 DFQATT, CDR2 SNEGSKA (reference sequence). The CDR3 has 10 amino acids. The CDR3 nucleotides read TGCAGTGCTCCACAATCGGCCTACACCTTC. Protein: CSAPQSAYTF.

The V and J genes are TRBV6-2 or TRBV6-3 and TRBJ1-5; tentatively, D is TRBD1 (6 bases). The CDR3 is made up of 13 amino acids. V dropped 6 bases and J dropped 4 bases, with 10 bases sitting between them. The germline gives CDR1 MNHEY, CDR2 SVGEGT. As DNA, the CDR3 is TGTGCCAGCAGCTGGACAGAGAATCAGCCCCAGCATTTT. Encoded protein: CASSWTENQPQHF.

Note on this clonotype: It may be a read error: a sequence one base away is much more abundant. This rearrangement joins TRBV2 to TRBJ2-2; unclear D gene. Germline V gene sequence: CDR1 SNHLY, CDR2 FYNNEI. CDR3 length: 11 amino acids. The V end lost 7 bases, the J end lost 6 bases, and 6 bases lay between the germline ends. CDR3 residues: CASIGAGELFF. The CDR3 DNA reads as TGTGCCAGCATTGGGGCCGGGGAGCTGTTTTTT. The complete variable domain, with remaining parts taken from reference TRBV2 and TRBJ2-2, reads EPEVTQTPSHQVTQMGQEVILRCVPISNHLYFYWYRQILGQKVEFLVSFYNNEISEKSEIFDDQFSVERPDGSNFTLKIRSTKLEDSAMYFCASIGAGELFFGEGSRLTVL.

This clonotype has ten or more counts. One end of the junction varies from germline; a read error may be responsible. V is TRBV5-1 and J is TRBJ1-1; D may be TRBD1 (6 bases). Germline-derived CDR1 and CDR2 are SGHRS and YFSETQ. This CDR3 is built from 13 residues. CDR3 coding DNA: TGTGCCAGCTCACTAGGGGGGGACACTGAAGCTTTCTTT. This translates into CASSLGGDTEAFF.

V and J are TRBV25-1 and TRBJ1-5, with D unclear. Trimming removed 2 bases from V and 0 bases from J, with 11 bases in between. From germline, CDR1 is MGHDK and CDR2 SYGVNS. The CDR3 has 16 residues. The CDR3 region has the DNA TGTGCCAGCAGTGAACGGACGGAGAATAGCAATCAGCCCCAGCATTTT. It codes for CASSERTENSNQPQHF.

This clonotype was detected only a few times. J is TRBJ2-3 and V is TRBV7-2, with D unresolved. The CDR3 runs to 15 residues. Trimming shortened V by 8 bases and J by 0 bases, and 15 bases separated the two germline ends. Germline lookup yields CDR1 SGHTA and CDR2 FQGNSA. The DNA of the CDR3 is TGTGCCAGCTCCGTATTGTGGGGAAGCACAGATACGCAGTATTTT. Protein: CASSVLWGSTDTQYF.

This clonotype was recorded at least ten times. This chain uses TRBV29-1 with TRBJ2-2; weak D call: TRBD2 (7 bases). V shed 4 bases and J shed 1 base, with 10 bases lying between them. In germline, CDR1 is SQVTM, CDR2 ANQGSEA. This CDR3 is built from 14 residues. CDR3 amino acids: CSVVRGRNTGELFF. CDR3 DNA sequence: TGCAGCGTTGTGCGGGGGCGGAACACCGGGGAGCTGTTTTTT.

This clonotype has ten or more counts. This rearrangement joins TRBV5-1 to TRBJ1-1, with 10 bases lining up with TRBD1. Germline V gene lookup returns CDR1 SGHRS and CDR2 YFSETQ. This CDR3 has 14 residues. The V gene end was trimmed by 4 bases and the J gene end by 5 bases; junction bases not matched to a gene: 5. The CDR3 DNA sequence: TGCGCCAGCAGCCGGGACAGGGGATCGACTGAAGCTTTCTTT. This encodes CASSRDRGSTEAFF.

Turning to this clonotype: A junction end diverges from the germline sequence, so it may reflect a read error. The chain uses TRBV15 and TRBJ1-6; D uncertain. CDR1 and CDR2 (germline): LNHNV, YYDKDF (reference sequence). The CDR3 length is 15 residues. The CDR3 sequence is CATSMEGERNSPLHF. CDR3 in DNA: TGTGCCACTAGCATGGAGGGCGAGCGTAATTCACCCCTCCACTTT.

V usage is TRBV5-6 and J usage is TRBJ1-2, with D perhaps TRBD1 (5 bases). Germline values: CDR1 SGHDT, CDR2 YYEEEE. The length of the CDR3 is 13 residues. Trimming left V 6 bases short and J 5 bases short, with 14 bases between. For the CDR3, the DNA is TGTGCCAGCAACTTAAGGGGACTGTATGGCTACACCTTC. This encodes CASNLRGLYGYTF.

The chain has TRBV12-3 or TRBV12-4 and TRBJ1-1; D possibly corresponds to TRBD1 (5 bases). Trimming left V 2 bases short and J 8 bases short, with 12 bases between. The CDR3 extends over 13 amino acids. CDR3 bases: TGTGCCAGCAGTTTATATGACAGCGCCGAAGCTTTCTTT. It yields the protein CASSLYDSAEAFF.